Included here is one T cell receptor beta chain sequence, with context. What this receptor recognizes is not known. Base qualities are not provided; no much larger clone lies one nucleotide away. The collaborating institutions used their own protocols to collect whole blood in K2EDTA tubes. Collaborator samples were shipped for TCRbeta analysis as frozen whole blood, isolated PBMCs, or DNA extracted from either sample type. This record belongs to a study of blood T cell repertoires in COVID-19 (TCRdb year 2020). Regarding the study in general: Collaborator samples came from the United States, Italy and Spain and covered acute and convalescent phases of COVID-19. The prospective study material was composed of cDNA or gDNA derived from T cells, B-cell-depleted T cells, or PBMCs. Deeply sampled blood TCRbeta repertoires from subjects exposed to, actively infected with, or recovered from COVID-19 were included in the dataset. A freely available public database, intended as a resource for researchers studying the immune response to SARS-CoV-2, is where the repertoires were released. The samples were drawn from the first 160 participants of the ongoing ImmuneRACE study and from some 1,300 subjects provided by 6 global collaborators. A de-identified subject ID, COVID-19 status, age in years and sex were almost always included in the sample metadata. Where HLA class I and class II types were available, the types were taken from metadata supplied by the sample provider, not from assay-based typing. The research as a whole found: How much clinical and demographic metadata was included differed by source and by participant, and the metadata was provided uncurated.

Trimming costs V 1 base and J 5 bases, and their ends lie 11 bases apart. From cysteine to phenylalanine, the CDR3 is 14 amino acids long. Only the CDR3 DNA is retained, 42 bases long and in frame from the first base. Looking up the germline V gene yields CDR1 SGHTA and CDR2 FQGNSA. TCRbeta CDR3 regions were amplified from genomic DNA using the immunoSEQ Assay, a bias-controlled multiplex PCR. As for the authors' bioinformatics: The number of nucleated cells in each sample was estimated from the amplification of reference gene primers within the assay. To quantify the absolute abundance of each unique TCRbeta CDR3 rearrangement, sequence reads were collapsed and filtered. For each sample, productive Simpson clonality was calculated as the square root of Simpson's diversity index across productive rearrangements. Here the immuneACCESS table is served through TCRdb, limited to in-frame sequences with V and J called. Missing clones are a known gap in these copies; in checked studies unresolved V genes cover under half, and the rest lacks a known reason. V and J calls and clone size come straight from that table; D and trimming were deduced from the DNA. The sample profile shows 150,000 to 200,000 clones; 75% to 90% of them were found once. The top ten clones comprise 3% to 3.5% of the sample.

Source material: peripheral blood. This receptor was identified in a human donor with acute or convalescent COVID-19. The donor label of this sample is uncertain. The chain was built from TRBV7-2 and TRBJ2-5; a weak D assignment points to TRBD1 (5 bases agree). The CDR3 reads CASSLESGLETQYF. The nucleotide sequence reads TGTGCCAGCAGCTTAGAATCAGGGTTGGAGACCCAGTACTTC.